This T cell receptor beta chain was sequenced for a study of blood T cell repertoires in COVID-19. The overall study: COVID-19 samples, acute and convalescent, were from the United States, Italy and Spain. Nucleic acid was either cDNA or gDNA, and it came from T cells, B-cell-depleted T cells, or PBMCs.

TCRdb keeps only in-frame clones here, not all; method: immunoSEQ multiplex PCR. This sample carries 80,000 to 90,000 clones, around 87% of them seen once, and the ten largest clones take roughly 5.4%. Germline loops: CDR1 SGHRS, CDR2 YFSETQ. The CDR3 runs to 20 residues. The ends lost 4 bases at V and 2 bases at J; junction bases unmatched: 15. Sequencing input: peripheral blood. This clonotype originated in a middle-aged man with acute or convalescent COVID-19. The chain combines TRBV5-1 with TRBJ2-5; 15 bases agree with TRBD2. Here the CDR3 reads CASSRGLAGGTMAMQETQYF. DNA of the CDR3: TGCGCCAGCAGCCGAGGACTAGCGGGGGGGACAATGGCTATGCAAGAGACCCAGTACTTC.